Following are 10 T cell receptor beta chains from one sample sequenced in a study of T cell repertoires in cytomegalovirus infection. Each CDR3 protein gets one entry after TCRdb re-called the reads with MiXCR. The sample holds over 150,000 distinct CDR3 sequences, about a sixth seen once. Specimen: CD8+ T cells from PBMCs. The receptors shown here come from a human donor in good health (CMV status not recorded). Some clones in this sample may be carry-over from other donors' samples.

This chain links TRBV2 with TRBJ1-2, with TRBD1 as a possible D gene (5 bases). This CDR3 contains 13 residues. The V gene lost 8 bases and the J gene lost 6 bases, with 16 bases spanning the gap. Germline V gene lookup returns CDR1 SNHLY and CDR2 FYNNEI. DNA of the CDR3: TGTGCCAGCCTGGGGCAGCGAAACCATGGCTACACCTTC. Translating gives CASLGQRNHGYTF.

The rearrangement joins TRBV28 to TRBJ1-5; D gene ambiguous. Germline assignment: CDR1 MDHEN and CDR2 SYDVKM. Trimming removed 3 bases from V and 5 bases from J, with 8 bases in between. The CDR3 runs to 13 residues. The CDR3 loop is CASSFIDDQPQHF. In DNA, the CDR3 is TGTGCCAGCAGTTTTATTGATGATCAGCCCCAGCATTTT.

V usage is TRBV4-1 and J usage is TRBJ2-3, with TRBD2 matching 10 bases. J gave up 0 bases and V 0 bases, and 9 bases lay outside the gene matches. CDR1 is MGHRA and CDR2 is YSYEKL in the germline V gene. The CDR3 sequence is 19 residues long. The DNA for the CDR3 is TGCGCCAGCAGCCAAGACCCGCGGACTAGCGGAGTAAGCACAGATACGCAGTATTTT. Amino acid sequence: CASSQDPRTSGVSTDTQYF.

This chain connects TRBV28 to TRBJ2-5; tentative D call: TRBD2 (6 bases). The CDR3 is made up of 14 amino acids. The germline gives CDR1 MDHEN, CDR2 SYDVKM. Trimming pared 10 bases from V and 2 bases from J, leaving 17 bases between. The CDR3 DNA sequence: TGTGCCACAAAACCCCGGGGGAAACAAGAGACCCAGTACTTC. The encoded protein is CATKPRGKQETQYF.

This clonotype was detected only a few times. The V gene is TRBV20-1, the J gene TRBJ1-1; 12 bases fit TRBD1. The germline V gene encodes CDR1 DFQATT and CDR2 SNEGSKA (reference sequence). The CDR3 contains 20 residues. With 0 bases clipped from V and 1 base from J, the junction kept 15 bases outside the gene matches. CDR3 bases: TGCAGTGCTAGAGATTTCCCGGGACAGGGGGCATCGGTTAAGAACACTGAAGCTTTCTTT. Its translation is CSARDFPGQGASVKNTEAFF.

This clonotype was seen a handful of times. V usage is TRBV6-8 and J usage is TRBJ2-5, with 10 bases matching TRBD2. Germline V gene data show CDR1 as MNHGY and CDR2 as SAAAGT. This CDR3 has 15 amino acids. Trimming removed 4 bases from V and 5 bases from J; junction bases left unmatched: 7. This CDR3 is CASSSLLAGHETQYF. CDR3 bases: TGTGCCAGCAGTTCTCTACTAGCGGGGCATGAGACCCAGTACTTC.

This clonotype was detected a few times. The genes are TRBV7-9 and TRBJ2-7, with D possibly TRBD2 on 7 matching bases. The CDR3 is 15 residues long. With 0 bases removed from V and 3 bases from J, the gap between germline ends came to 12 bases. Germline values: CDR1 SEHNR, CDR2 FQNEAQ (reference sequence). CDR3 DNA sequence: TGTGCCAGCAGCTTAGCCGGGGGGCGTAACTACGAGCAGTACTTC. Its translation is CASSLAGGRNYEQYF.

The CDR3 loop reads CASSLAPDRSYEQYF. CDR3 DNA sequence: TGTGCCAGCAGCTTAGCCCCGGACAGGTCCTACGAGCAGTACTTC. The chain employs TRBV7-2 and TRBJ2-7, with TRBD1 matching 7 bases. Germline trimming cut 0 bases from V and 1 base from J; bases unmatched to any gene: 3. The CDR3 is made up of 15 amino acids. CDR1 is SGHTA, CDR2 FQGNSA, per germline.

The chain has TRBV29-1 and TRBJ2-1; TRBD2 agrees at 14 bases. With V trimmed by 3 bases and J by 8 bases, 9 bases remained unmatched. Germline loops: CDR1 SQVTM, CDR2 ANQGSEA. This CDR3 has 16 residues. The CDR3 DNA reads TGCAGCGTTGACACGGGACTAGCGGGGGATTTTGATGAGCAGTTCTTC. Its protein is CSVDTGLAGDFDEQFF.

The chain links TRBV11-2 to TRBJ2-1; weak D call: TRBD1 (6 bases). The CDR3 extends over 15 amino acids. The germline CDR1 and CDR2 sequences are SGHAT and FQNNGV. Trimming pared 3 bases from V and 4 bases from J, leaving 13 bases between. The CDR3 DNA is TGTGCCAGCAGCTTTGGGCCAGGGGAGTACAATGAGCAGTTCTTC. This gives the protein CASSFGPGEYNEQFF.